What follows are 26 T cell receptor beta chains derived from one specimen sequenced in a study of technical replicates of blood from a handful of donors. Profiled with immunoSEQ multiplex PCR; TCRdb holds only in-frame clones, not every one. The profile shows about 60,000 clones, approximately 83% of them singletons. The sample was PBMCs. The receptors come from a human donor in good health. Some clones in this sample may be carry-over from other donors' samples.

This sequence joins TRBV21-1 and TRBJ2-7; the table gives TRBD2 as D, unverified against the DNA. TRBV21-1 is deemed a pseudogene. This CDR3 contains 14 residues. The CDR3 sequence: CASSAWTSLTEQYF. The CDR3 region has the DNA TGTGCCAGCAGCGCCTGGACTAGTTTGACGGAGCAGTACTTC.

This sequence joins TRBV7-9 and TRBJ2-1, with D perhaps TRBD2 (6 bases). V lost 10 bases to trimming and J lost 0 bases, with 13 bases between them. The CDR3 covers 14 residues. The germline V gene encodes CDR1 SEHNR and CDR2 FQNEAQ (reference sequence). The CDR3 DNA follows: TGTGCCACCGTATCGGGGGACTCCTACAATGAGCAGTTCTTC. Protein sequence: CATVSGDSYNEQFF.

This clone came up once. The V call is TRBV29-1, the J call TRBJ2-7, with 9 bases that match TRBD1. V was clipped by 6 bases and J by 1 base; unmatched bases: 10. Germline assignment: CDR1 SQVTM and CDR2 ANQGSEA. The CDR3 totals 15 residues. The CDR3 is CSVKTPGQGSYEQYF. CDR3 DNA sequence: TGCAGCGTCAAGACCCCGGGACAGGGATCCTACGAGCAGTACTTC.

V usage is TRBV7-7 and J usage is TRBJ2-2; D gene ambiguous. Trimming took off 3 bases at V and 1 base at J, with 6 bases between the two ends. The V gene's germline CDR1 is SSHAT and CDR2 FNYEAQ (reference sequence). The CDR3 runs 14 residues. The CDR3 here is CASSFDKNTGELFF. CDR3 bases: TGTGCCAGCAGCTTCGACAAGAACACCGGGGAGCTGTTTTTT.

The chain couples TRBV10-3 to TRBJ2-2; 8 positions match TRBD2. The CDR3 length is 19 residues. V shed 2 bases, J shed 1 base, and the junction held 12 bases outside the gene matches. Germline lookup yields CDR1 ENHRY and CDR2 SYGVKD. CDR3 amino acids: CAISERRGGLAGNTGELFF. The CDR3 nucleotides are TGTGCCATCAGTGAGCGGCGGGGAGGGCTAGCGGGGAACACCGGGGAGCTGTTTTTT.

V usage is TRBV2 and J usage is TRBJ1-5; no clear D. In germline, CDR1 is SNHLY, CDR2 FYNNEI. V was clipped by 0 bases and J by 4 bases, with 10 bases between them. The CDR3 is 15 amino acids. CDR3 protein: CASSEAGVINQPQHF. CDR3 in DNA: TGTGCCAGCAGTGAAGCGGGAGTTATTAATCAGCCCCAGCATTTT. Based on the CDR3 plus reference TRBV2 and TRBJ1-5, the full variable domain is EPEVTQTPSHQVTQMGQEVILRCVPISNHLYFYWYRQILGQKVEFLVSFYNNEISEKSEIFDDQFSVERPDGSNFTLKIRSTKLEDSAMYFCASSEAGVINQPQHFGDGTRLSIL.

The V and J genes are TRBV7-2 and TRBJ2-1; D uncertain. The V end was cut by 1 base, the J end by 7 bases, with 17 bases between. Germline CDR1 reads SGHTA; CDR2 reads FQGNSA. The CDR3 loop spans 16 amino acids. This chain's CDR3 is CASSLGLIVPHNEQFF. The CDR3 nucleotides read TGTGCCAGCAGCTTAGGGCTCATCGTTCCCCATAATGAGCAGTTCTTC.

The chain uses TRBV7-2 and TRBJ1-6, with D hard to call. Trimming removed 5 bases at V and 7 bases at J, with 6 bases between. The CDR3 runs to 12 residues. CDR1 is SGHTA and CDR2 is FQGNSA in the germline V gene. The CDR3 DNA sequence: TGTGCCAGCAGCCTACCGAATTCACCCCTCCACTTT. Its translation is CASSLPNSPLHF. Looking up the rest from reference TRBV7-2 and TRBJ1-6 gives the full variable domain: GAGVSQSPSNKVTEKGKDVELRCDPISGHTALYWYRQSLGQGLEFLIYFQGNSAPDKSGLPSDRFSAERTGGSVSTLTIQRTQQEDSAVYLCASSLPNSPLHFGNGTRLTVT.

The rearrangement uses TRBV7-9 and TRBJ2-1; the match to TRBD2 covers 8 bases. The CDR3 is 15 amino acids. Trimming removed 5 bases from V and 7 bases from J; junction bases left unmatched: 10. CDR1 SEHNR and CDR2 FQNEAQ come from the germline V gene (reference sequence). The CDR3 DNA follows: TGTGCCAGCAGCAGACAAGCGGGAGCGAGGAATGAGCAGTTCTTC. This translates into CASSRQAGARNEQFF.

As DNA, the CDR3 is TGTGCCAGCAGCCTACAGGGGAAAGGCCCCTACGAGCAGTACTTC. It is translated as CASSLQGKGPYEQYF. The rearrangement joins TRBV11-2 to TRBJ2-7; 7 bases are a match to TRBD1. Germline assignment: CDR1 SGHAT and CDR2 FQNNGV. The V and J ends lost 5 bases and 2 bases, in that order; junction bases with no gene match: 9. The CDR3 has 15 amino acids.

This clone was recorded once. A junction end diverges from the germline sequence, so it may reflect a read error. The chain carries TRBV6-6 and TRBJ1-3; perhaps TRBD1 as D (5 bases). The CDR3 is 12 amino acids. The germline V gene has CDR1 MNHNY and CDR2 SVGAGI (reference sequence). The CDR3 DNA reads TGTGCCAGCAGTCGCTGGGGGGAGGGGTGGGACTTT. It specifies CASSRWGEGWDF.

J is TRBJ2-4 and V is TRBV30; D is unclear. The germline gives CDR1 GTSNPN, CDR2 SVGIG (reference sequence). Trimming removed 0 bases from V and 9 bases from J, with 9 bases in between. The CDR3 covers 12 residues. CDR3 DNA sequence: TGTGCCTGGAGTGTTCGAGGCGTCATTCAGTACTTC. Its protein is CAWSVRGVIQYF. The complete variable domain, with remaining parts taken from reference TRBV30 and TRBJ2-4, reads SQTIHQWPATLVQPVGSPLSLECTVEGTSNPNLYWYRQAAGRGLQLLFYSVGIGQISSEVPQNLSASRPQDRQFILSSKKLLLSDSGFYLCAWSVRGVIQYFGAGTRLSVL.

In DNA, the CDR3 is TGTGCCAGCAGCTTAACACAGACTATACATGAGCAGTTCTTC. This translates into CASSLTQTIHEQFF. The chain recombines TRBV7-8 with TRBJ2-1; tentatively, D is TRBD2 (5 bases). This CDR3 has 14 amino acids. Germline V CDR1 and CDR2: SGHVS, FQNEAQ. V gave up 2 bases and J gave up 8 bases, with 13 bases separating them.

CDR3 DNA: TGTGCCAGCAGCCCCTCTAGCGGGGGGGCTTTGTCCTACGAGCAGTACTTC. Translated: CASSPSSGGALSYEQYF. J is TRBJ2-7 and V is TRBV7-6; the match to TRBD2 covers 12 bases. The CDR3 covers 17 residues. Losses at the gene ends were 5 bases for V and 1 base for J; bases not matched to a gene: 9. Germline loops: CDR1 SGHVS, CDR2 FNYEAQ.

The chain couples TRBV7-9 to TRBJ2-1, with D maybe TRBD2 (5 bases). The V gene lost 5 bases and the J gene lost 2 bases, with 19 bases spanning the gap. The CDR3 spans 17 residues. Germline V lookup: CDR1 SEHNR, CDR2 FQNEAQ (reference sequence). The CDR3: CASSLGGVSATYNEQFF. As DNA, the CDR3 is TGTGCCAGCAGCCTCGGAGGAGTTAGCGCGACCTACAATGAGCAGTTCTTC.

CDR3: CASSHLLAFEQYF. In nucleotides, the CDR3 is TGTGCCAGCAGCCACTTACTAGCGTTCGAGCAGTACTTC. The rearrangement links TRBV5-4 to TRBJ2-7, with 7 positions matching TRBD2. Trimming took 4 bases from V and 6 from J; bases not matched to a gene: 7. There are 13 residues in the CDR3. Germline V lookup: CDR1 SGHNT, CDR2 YYREEE (reference sequence). Looking up the rest from reference TRBV5-4 and TRBJ2-7 gives the full variable domain: ETGVTQSPTHLIKTRGQQVTLRCSSQSGHNTVSWYQQALGQGPQFIFQYYREEENGRGNFPPRFSGLQFPNYSSELNVNALELDDSALYLCASSHLLAFEQYFGPGTRLTVT.

CDR3 coding DNA: TGTGCCAGCACCACCGGGACAGGAGGCTACGAGCAGTACTTC. Translation gives CASTTGTGGYEQYF. The chain employs TRBV2 and TRBJ2-7, with 8 bases lining up with TRBD1. Germline V gives CDR1 SNHLY, CDR2 FYNNEI. The CDR3 is made up of 14 amino acids. The V segment lost 7 bases and the J segment 3 bases; nucleotides outside the gene matches: 8.

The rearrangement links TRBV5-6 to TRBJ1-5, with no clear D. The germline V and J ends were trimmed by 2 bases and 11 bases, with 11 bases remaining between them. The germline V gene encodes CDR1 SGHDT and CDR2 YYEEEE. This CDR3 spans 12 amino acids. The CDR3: CASSLPPRAQHF. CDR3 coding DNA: TGTGCCAGCAGCTTACCTCCCCGGGCCCAGCATTTT. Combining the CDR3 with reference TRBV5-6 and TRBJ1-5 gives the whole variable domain DAGVTQSPTHLIKTRGQQVTLRCSPKSGHDTVSWYQQALGQGPQFIFQYYEEEERQRGNFPDRFSGHQFPNYSSELNVNALLLGDSALYLCASSLPPRAQHFGDGTRLSIL.

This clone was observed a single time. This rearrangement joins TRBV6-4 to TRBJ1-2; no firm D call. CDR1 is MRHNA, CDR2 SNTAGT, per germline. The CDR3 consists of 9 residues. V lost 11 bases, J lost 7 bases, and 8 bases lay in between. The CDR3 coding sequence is TGTGCCCCGGGGTTTGGCTACACCTTC. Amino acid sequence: CAPGFGYTF.

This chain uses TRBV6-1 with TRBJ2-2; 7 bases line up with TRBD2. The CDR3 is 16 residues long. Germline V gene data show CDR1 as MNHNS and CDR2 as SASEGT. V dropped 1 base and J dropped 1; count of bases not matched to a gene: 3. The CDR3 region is CASSEGSSGNTGELFF. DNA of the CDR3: TGTGCCAGCAGTGAAGGATCTAGCGGGAACACCGGGGAGCTGTTTTTT.

This chain's CDR3 is CASSPLRGGSSTDTQYF. In DNA form, the CDR3 reads TGCGCCAGCAGCCCGTTGAGGGGGGGATCTAGCACAGATACGCAGTATTTT. The chain combines TRBV4-1 with TRBJ2-3; a weak D match, TRBD2 (7 bases). The CDR3 sequence is 17 residues long. Trimming shortened V by 4 bases and J by 0 bases, and 17 bases separated the two germline ends. The germline V gene encodes CDR1 MGHRA and CDR2 YSYEKL.

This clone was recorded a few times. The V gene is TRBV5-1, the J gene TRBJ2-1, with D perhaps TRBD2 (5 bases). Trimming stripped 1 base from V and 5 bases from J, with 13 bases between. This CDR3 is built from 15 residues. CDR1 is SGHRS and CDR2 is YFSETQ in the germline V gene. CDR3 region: CASSLTASNNNEQFF. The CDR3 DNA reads TGCGCCAGCAGCTTGACGGCTAGCAATAACAATGAGCAGTTCTTC.

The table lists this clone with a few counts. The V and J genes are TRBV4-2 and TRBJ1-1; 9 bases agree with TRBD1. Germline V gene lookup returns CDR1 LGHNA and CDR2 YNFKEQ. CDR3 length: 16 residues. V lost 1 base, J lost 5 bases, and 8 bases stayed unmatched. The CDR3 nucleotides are TGTGCCAGCAGCCAAGCCCACAGGGGGCGACGGACTGAAGCTTTCTTT. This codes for CASSQAHRGRRTEAFF.

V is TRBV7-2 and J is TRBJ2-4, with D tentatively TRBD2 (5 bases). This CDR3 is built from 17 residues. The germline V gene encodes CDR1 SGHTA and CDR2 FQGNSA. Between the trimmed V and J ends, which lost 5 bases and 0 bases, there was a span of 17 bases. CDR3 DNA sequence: TGTGCCAGCAGCCAACCGTCCGGGGAACTAGCCAAAAACATTCAGTACTTC. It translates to CASSQPSGELAKNIQYF.

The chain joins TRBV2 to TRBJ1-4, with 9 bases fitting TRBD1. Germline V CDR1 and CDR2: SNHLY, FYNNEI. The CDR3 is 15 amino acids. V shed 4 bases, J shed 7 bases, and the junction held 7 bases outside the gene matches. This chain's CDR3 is CASSGQTGGGEKLFF. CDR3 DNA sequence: TGTGCCAGCAGTGGCCAGACAGGGGGAGGTGAAAAACTGTTTTTT.

The CDR3 is CASRSGGIGETQYF. The CDR3 nucleotides are TGTGCCAGCAGGAGTGGAGGGATCGGGGAGACCCAGTACTTC. The rearrangement uses TRBV6-1 and TRBJ2-5; D perhaps matches TRBD2 (6 bases). The germline V gene encodes CDR1 MNHNS and CDR2 SASEGT. The CDR3 is 14 amino acids. V was pared by 6 bases and J by 5 bases, with 16 bases between.